These T cell receptor beta chains were read from a single sample in a study of cytomegalovirus exposure and HLA in healthy donors. TCRdb keeps only in-frame clones here, not all; method: immunoSEQ multiplex PCR. This table has fewer than 200,000 clones, approximately 11% appearing once. The sample comprised PBMCs. The receptors were sampled from a man in his fifties or sixties in good health and CMV-seropositive. CDR3s include the opening cysteine and the closing phenylalanine or tryptophan. Each record gives: CDR3 length, clone size, J gene, D gene, V gene, CDR3 protein, CDR3 DNA. D genes are given only for firm matches. Rows give clone size only sometimes, using once, few, many, or a class for an expanded clone.

>15|.|TRBJ1-1|.|TRBV7-2
CASSLAQRGFTEAFF
TGTGCCAGCAGCTTAGCGCAAAGGGGGTTTACTGAAGCTTTCTTT
>10|.|TRBJ1-1|TRBD1|TRBV30
CAIQGAQAFF
TGTGCCATACAGGGGGCGCAGGCTTTCTTT
>14|few|TRBJ2-7|TRBD1|TRBV5-1
CASSLDRGADEQYF
TGCGCCAGCAGCTTGGACAGGGGCGCCGACGAGCAGTACTTC
>14|.|TRBJ1-2|.|TRBV11-2
CASSLGVANYGYTF
TGTGCCAGCAGCTTAGGAGTAGCTAACTATGGCTACACCTTC
>15|few|TRBJ2-5|TRBD1|TRBV6-6
CASRPGTGWGETQYF
TGTGCCAGCAGGCCAGGGACAGGTTGGGGAGAGACCCAGTACTTC
>10|.|TRBJ2-3|.|TRBV29-1
CSVLDSGQYF
TGCAGCGTCCTGGACTCTGGGCAGTATTTT
>16|.|TRBJ2-7|TRBD2|TRBV6-5
CASSYSRSGGAGEQYF
TGTGCCAGCAGTTACTCTCGATCCGGGGGGGCGGGGGAGCAGTACTTC
>15|few|TRBJ2-1|.|TRBV11-3
CASSAGGPSYNEQFF
TGTGCCAGCAGCGCCGGGGGGCCTTCCTACAATGAGCAGTTCTTC
>14|.|TRBJ1-1|.|TRBV29-1
CSATRGGMDTEAFF
TGCAGCGCCACTCGCGGGGGCATGGACACTGAAGCTTTCTTT
>16|.|TRBJ1-1|TRBD1|TRBV29-1
CSVRLPGQGFNTEAFF
TGCAGCGTTCGACTTCCGGGACAGGGATTTAACACTGAAGCTTTCTTT
>15|few|TRBJ2-3|TRBD1|TRBV6-5
CASRSPGQGTDTQYF
TGTGCCAGCAGATCTCCGGGACAGGGCACAGATACGCAGTATTTT
>12|few|TRBJ1-2|.|TRBV28
CASSLVSYGYTF
TGTGCCAGCAGTTTAGTCAGCTATGGCTACACCTTC
>17|few|TRBJ2-1|TRBD2|TRBV2
CASTTRGGLGYPNEQFF
TGTGCCAGCACCACGAGGGGAGGGCTAGGCTACCCCAATGAGCAGTTCTTC
>16|.|TRBJ1-2|.|TRBV5-6
CASSLRNERRDYGYTF
TGTGCCAGCAGCTTGCGGAACGAACGGAGGGACTATGGCTACACCTTC
>14|.|TRBJ2-2|.|TRBV9
CASSGTANTGELFF
TGTGCCAGCAGCGGGACAGCTAACACCGGGGAGCTGTTTTTT
>14|few|TRBJ1-5|.|TRBV6-6
CASSYGGRDQPQHF
TGTGCCAGCAGTTACGGGGGCAGGGATCAGCCCCAGCATTTT
>14|.|TRBJ1-3|.|TRBV9
CASSVGGTKPTIYF
TGTGCCAGCAGCGTAGGTGGCACAAAACCCACCATATATTTT
>15|few|TRBJ1-5|TRBD1|TRBV13
CASSLGQGSNQPQHF
TGTGCCAGCAGCCTGGGACAGGGGAGCAATCAGCCCCAGCATTTT
>14|.|TRBJ1-1|TRBD1|TRBV7-2
CASSPQGAGPEALF
TGTGCCAGCAGTCCCCAGGGGGCAGGTCCTGAAGCTCTCTTT
>13|many|TRBJ2-5|.|TRBV11-3
CASSFGGRETQYF
TGTGCCAGCAGCTTCGGGGGGCGGGAGACCCAGTACTTC